This T cell receptor (beta chain) was identified in a study of blood T cell repertoires in COVID-19. Libraries were prepared by immunoSEQ multiplex PCR; TCRdb keeps only in-frame clonotypes and omits some of them. The table lists under 200,000 clones, 82% of them singletons, with roughly 20% in the top ten. V was cut by 5 bases and J by 7 bases, with 12 bases left in between. The CDR3 has 13 residues. The germline gives CDR1 SGHVS, CDR2 FQNEAQ. This chain connects TRBV7-8 to TRBJ1-5, with no clear D. The sequenced sample consisted of PBMCs or T cells enriched from blood (not recorded which). This TCR came from a man aged 55-75 years who had recovered from COVID-19. Here the CDR3 DNA reads TGTGCCAGCAGCCGAGGAGAGTTACAGCCCCAGCATTTT. Encoded protein: CASSRGELQPQHF.